This T cell receptor (beta chain) was observed in a study of blood T cell repertoires in COVID-19. At the level of the study: Acute and convalescent COVID-19 samples came from the United States, Italy and Spain. The analysed material was cDNA or gDNA that came from T cells, B-cell-depleted T cells, or PBMCs.

The V gene lost 4 bases and the J gene lost 3 bases, with 11 bases spanning the gap. The CDR3 runs to 14 residues. Looked up from germline, CDR1 is SEHNR and CDR2 is FQNEAQ (reference sequence). Per the authors' pipeline: Amplifying reference gene primers gave estimates of nucleated cell counts. Some clones are missing from TCRdb's copy, which holds only in-frame ones; the method was immunoSEQ multiplex PCR. That table is the source of V, J and clone size, and D and trimming were worked out from the DNA. The table includes 170,000 or so clones, around 80% detected once. The rearrangement uses TRBV7-9 and TRBJ2-3; tentatively, D is TRBD1 (8 bases). The sequence was collected from a woman in her fifties or sixties with acute or convalescent COVID-19. The sequenced material came from peripheral blood. CDR3 sequence (DNA): TGTGCCAGCAGCTACAGGGGGGGGACAGATACGCAGTATTTT. Encoded protein: CASSYRGGTDTQYF.